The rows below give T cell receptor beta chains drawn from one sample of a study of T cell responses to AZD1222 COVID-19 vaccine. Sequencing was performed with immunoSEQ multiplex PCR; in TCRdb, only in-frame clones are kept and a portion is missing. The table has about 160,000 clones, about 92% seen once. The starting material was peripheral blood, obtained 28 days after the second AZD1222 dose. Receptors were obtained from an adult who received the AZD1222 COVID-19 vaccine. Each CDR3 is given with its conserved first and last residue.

CASSEQGQPQHF TRBV28
CASSWGDRARTEAFF TRBV28
CASSTGNSAQETQYF TRBV5-1
CASSFDPGLAGAGETQYF TRBV7-2
CASSSGRFRDFYTF TRBV5-6
CASSQVEREGPEDTQYF TRBV3-1/TRBV3-2
CASSIQRGAGYGYTF TRBV19
CASSPDSFYGYTF TRBV28
CASRSTIMSGSDEQFF TRBV5-1
CSVEATAGVVYEQYF TRBV29-1
CASNVDRGPSYEQYF TRBV6-5
CASSLYGPYNEQFF TRBV5-6
CASRPGGQGREKLFF TRBV27
CASSYSRYQPQHF TRBV6-5
CASSLAKSYGNTEAFF TRBV7-8
CASSLDPRELREQYF TRBV11-2
CASSIILSLGELFF TRBV7-9
CASGGGLRGYEQYF TRBV3-1/TRBV3-2
CASSLARDSSYGYTF TRBV5-6
CASFQGGTGELFF TRBV27
CASSLGLRMGGESSYNEQFF TRBV11-3
CATWIPGPAGEKLFF TRBV28
CASSQDRGKLNTEAFF TRBV3-1/TRBV3-2
CASSWDRGARGYTF TRBV25-1
CASSVGANNEQFF TRBV9
CAWNNRVKVGYTF TRBV30
CASSLSVGGPGDTGELFF TRBV5-1
CASGGGGHNEQFF TRBV28
CASSDPGYGSPLHF TRBV6-1
CASSYGYLGYEQYF TRBV6-5
CASSYSSWGSYEQYF TRBV6-2/TRBV6-3
CASKGEGSYEQYF TRBV19
CASSNGAELSYEQYF TRBV7-9
CAWIVGGRTDTQYF TRBV30
CASSQGTASYNEQFF TRBV4-3
CASSPATLSYEQYF TRBV18
CASSPSGQTNQPQHF TRBV5-1
CASSTGTPGDWVNQPQHF TRBV19
CASSLAMGRGNEQFF TRBV7-9
CASTVSGAQPQHF TRBV2
CSVGGQGLQETQYF TRBV29-1
CASSSRSNSGNTIYF TRBV11-3
CASSTGLAGGRIPYEQYF TRBV9
CASSRGQPGANYGYTF TRBV19
CASSSRRTANTEAFF TRBV5-6
CSARAGEAFF TRBV20-1
CASSFKLAGGYEQYF TRBV7-9
CSVEPDNSYEQYF TRBV29-1
CASSLGQGKNTQYF TRBV5-5
CASSQNSGSVNEKLFF TRBV3-1/TRBV3-2
CASSPLSVDSPLHF TRBV6-5
CASSLGPLTGANVLTF TRBV5-4
CASSPVNTEAFF TRBV7-9